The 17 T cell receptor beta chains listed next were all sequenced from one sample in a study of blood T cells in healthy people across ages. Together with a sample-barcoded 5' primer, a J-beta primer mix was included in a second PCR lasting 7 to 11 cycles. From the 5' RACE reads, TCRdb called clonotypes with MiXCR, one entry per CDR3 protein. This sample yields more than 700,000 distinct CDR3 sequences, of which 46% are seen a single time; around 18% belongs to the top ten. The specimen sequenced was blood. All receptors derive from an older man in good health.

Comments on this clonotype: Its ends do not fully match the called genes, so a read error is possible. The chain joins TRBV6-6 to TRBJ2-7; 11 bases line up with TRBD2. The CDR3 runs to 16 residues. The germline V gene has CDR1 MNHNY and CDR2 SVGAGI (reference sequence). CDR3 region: CASTSGDSGRVYGQYF. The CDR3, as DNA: TGTGCCAGCACCTCTGGAGATAGCGGGAGGGTTTACGGGCAGTACTTC.

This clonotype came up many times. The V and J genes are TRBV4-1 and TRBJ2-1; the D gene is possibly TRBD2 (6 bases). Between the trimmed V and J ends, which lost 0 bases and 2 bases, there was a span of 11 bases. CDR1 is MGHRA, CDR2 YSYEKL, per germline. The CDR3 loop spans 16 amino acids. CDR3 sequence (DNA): TGCGCCAGCAGCCAAGAGAGGGCGGGGCCCTACAATGAGCAGTTCTTC. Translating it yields CASSQERAGPYNEQFF.

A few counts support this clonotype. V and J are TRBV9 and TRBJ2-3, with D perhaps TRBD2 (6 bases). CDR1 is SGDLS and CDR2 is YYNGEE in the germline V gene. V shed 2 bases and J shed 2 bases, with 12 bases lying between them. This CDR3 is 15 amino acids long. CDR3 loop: CASSVSSVPTDTQYF. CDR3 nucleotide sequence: TGTGCCAGCAGCGTTTCTAGCGTACCCACAGATACGCAGTATTTT.

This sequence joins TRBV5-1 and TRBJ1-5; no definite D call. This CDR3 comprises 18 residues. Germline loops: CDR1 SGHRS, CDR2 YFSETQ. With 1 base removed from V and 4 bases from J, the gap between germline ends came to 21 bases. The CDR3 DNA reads TGCGCCAGCAGCTTGAGCCCTTTAGGGCAGTCTCCGAATCAGCCCCAGCATTTT. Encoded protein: CASSLSPLGQSPNQPQHF.

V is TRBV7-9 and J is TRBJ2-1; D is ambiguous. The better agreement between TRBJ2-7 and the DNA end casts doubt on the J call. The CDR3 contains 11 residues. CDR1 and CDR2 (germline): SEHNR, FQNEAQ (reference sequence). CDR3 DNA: TGTGCCAGCAGCTCCCACAATGAGCAGTACTTC. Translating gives CASSSHNEQYF.

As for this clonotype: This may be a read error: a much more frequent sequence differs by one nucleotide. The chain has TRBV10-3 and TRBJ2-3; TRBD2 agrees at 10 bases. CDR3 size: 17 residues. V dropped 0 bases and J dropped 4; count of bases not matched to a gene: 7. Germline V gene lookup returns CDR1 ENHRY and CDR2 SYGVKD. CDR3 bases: TGTGCCATCAGTGAGTCGGCTAGCGGGAGTGCCCCAGATACGCAGTATTTT. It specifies CAISESASGSAPDTQYF.

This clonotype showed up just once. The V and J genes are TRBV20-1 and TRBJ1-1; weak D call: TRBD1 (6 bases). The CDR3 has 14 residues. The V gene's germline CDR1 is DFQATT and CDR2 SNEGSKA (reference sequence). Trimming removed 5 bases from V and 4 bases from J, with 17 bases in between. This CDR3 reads CSAGPPGVSTEAFF. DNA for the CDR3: TGCAGTGCTGGTCCCCCAGGGGTCAGCACTGAAGCTTTCTTT.

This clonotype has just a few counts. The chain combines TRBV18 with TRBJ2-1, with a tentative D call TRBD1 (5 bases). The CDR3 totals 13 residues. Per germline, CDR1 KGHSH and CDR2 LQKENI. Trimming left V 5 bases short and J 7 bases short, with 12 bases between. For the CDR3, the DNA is TGTGCCAGCTCAACGGCCCAGGGTAATGAGCAGTTCTTC. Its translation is CASSTAQGNEQFF.

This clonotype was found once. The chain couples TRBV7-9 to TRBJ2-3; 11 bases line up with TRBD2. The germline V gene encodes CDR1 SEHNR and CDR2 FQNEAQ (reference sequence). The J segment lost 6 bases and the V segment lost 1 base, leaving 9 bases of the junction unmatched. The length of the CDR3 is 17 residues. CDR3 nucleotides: TGTGCCAGCAGCTTAGAGAGCCTAGCGGGAGGAGGGGATACGCAGTATTTT. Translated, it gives CASSLESLAGGGDTQYF.

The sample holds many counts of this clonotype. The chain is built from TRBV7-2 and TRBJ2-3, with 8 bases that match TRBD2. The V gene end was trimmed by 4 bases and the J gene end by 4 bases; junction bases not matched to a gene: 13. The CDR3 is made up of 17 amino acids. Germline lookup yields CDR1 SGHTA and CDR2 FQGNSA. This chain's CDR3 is CASSYEAGRGASDTQYF. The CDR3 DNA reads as TGTGCCAGCAGCTACGAGGCCGGGAGGGGGGCTTCAGATACGCAGTATTTT.

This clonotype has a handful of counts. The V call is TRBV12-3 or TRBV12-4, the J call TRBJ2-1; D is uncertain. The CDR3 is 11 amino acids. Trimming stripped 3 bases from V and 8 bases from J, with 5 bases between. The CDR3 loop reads CASSFFDEQFF. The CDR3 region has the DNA TGTGCCAGCAGTTTTTTCGATGAGCAGTTCTTC.

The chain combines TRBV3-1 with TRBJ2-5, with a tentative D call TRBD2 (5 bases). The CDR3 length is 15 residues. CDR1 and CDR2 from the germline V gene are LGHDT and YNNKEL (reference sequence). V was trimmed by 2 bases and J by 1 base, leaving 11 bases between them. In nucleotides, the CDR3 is TGTGCCAGCAGCCAATTAACTAGAATCCAAGAGACCCAGTACTTC. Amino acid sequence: CASSQLTRIQETQYF.

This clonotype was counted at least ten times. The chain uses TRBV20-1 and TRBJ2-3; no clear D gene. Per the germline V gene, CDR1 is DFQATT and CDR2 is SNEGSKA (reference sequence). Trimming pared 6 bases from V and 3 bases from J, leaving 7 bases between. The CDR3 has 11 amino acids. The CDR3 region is CSAKFTDTQYF. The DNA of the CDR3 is TGCAGTGCCAAATTTACAGATACGCAGTATTTT.

In nucleotides, the CDR3 is TGTGCCAGCAGCTTAAACCCCAGTAACTATGGCTACACCTTC. This gives the protein CASSLNPSNYGYTF. This rearrangement joins TRBV7-3 to TRBJ1-2; no firm D call. Deletions cut 1 base from V and 1 base from J, with 7 bases between. Germline V gene lookup returns CDR1 SGHTA and CDR2 FQGTGA. CDR3 length: 14 residues.

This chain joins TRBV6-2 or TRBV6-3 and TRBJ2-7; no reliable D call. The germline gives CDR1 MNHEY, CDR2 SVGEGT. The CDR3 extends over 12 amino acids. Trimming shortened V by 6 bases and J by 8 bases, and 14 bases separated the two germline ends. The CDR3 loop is CASSSSKSQQYF. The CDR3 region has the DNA TGTGCCAGCAGCTCATCGAAGTCCCAGCAGTACTTC.

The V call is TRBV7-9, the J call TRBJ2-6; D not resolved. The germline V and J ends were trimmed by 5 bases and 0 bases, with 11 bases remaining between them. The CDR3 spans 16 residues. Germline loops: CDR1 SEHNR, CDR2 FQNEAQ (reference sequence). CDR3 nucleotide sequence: TGTGCCAGCAGCCTTACCGTCGGCTCTGGGGCCAACGTCCTGACTTTC. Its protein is CASSLTVGSGANVLTF.

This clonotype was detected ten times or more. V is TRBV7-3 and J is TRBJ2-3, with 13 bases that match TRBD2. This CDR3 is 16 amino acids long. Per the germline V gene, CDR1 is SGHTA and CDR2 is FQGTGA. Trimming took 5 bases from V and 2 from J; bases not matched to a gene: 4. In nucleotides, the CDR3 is TGTGCCAGCAGCCTGGGACTAGCGGGGATCACAGATACGCAGTATTTT. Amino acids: CASSLGLAGITDTQYF.